These 12 T cell receptor beta chains originate from one sample sequenced in a study of breast tumors, draining lymph nodes, adjacent tissues. TCRdb ran MiXCR on the multiplex PCR reads and lists one entry per CDR3 protein. The table lists 100,000 to 150,000 distinct CDR3 sequences, about 20% of them singletons. Axillary draining lymph nodes of breast cancer patients supplied the node samples. The sequencing input was axillary lymph node tissue. The receptors derive from a female donor with breast cancer. Some clones in this sample may be carry-over from other donors' samples.

This clonotype showed up many times. The chain links TRBV10-2 to TRBJ1-6, with D unresolved. Germline V CDR1 and CDR2: WSHSY, SAAADI. V lost 3 bases and J lost 10, with 16 bases in between. This CDR3 contains 15 residues. CDR3 in amino acids: CASSERISGRSPLHF. Written as DNA, the CDR3 is TGCGCCAGCAGTGAACGGATCTCTGGTCGGTCACCCCTCCACTTT.

At least ten counts were recorded for this clonotype. The chain has TRBV29-1 and TRBJ2-7, with 8 bases lining up with TRBD1. The CDR3 runs 13 residues. CDR1 is SQVTM and CDR2 is ANQGSEA in the germline V gene. Trimming cost V 4 bases and J 2 bases; bases outside gene matches: 4. The CDR3 here is CSVGVTGAYEQYF. CDR3 sequence (DNA): TGCAGCGTTGGGGTGACAGGGGCCTACGAGCAGTACTTC.

Comments on this clonotype: Being one base from a much bigger clone, this may be a read error. The rearrangement links TRBV9 to TRBJ2-1; D gene unclear. Germline loops: CDR1 SGDLS, CDR2 YYNGEE. The CDR3 covers 15 residues. CDR3 protein: CASNPGDLSYNEQSF. CDR3 sequence (DNA): TGTGCCAGCAACCCTGGGGATTTGTCGTACAATGAGCAGTCCTTC. The entire variable domain, with the rest obtained from reference TRBV9 and TRBJ2-1, is as follows: DSGVTQTPKHLITATGQRVTLRCSPRSGDLSVYWYQQSLDQGLQFLIQYYNGEERAKGNILERFSAQQFPDLHSELNLSSLELGDSALYFCASNPGDLSYNEQSFGPGTRLTVL.

The chain links TRBV4-1 to TRBJ1-4; 7 bases match TRBD1. CDR1 is MGHRA, CDR2 YSYEKL, per germline. This CDR3 has 16 amino acids. The junction had 8 bases not matched to a gene; V was cut back by 3 bases and J by 4 bases. The CDR3 DNA sequence: TGCGCCAGCAGCCACCCTGACGACAGGGTTAATGAAAAACTGTTTTTT. Translation gives CASSHPDDRVNEKLFF.

At least ten counts were recorded for this clonotype. The chain has TRBV5-6 and TRBJ2-7; D might be TRBD2 (7 bases). The CDR3 is 13 amino acids. V was pared by 2 bases and J by 5 bases, with 11 bases between. Germline V CDR1 and CDR2: SGHDT, YYEEEE. CDR3: CASSLGGAHEQYF. The CDR3, as DNA: TGTGCCAGCAGCTTAGGGGGGGCCCACGAGCAGTACTTC.

About this clonotype itself: A read error may explain this, as a much larger clone is one base away. This chain joins TRBV6-6 and TRBJ1-6, with TRBD1 identical over 7 bases. CDR3 size: 15 residues. The V segment lost 4 bases and the J segment 6 bases; nucleotides outside the gene matches: 6. Germline-derived CDR1 and CDR2 are MNHNY and SVGAGI (reference sequence). CDR3 amino acids: CASSCAGQANSPLHF. The DNA of the CDR3 is TGTGCCAGCAGTTGCGCAGGACAGGCTAATTCACCCCTCCACTTT.

This clonotype was seen repeatedly, ten times or more. This chain connects TRBV3-1 to TRBJ2-7, with no clear D. The V gene lost 3 bases and the J gene lost 0 bases, with 9 bases spanning the gap. CDR1 and CDR2 (germline): LGHDT, YNNKEL (reference sequence). This CDR3 has 14 amino acids. CDR3 in DNA: TGTGCCAGCAGCCACCGGGCCCGCTCCTACGAGCAGTACTTC. Residues: CASSHRARSYEQYF.

This clonotype has at least ten counts. The chain combines TRBV27 with TRBJ2-1; D is undetermined. The germline V and J ends were trimmed by 5 bases and 5 bases, with 13 bases remaining between them. There are 14 residues in the CDR3. Germline assignment: CDR1 MNHEY and CDR2 SMNVEV (reference sequence). Written as DNA, the CDR3 is TGTGCCAGCAGTCCCCCTGGACGTCACAATGAGCAGTTCTTC. This sequence encodes CASSPPGRHNEQFF.

The sample holds many counts of this clonotype. V and J are TRBV6-2 or TRBV6-3 and TRBJ2-1; D possibly corresponds to TRBD2 (7 bases). Germline V gene sequence: CDR1 MNHEY, CDR2 SVGEGT. CDR3 length equals 20 residues. Trimming took 6 bases from V and 7 from J, leaving 34 bases between them. The CDR3 is CASRHLPQGRGAGAGNEQFF. DNA of the CDR3: TGTGCCAGCAGGCACCTACCTCAGGGCCGGGGGGCGGGAGCGGGGAATGAGCAGTTCTTC.

Of note for this clonotype: A much larger clone lies a single base off, so this may be a read error. The gene calls are TRBV19 and TRBJ1-2; D might be TRBD1 (6 bases). Germline V gene sequence: CDR1 LNHDA, CDR2 SQIVND (reference sequence). This CDR3 comprises 15 residues. V was cut by 6 bases and J by 4 bases, with 18 bases left in between. CDR3 coding DNA: TGTGCCAGTAGCTTTGGGACAAGCACTGCCTATGGCTACACCTTC. This translates into CASSFGTSTAYGYTF.

Comments on this clonotype: This may come from a read error, since a much larger clone is one base off. CDR3 bases: TGTGCCAGCCGGGGGGGAGGCCCTACTAAGCAGTACTTC. Protein: CASRGGGPTKQYF. The rearrangement uses TRBV6-1 and TRBJ2-7, with 8 positions matching TRBD2. V trimming: 8 bases; J trimming: 8 bases; junction bases outside the gene matches: 11. Germline V lookup: CDR1 MNHNS, CDR2 SASEGT. The CDR3 covers 13 residues.

The table lists this clonotype with many counts. This chain connects TRBV4-2 to TRBJ1-5; D gene ambiguous. This CDR3 is 12 amino acids long. Germline CDR1 reads LGHNA; CDR2 reads YNFKEQ. V lost 0 bases, J lost 3 bases, and 0 bases lay in between. CDR3 sequence: CASSQDNQPQHF. CDR3 bases: TGTGCCAGCAGCCAAGACAATCAGCCCCAGCATTTT.